The 18 T cell receptor beta chains below all came from one sample that was sequenced in a study of blood T cell repertoires in COVID-19. Sequenced by immunoSEQ multiplex PCR; TCRdb stores in-frame clones only, minus some. The top ten hold 6.2% of the sample, which has roughly 200,000 clones, 75% to 90% seen once. Sequencing was carried out using PBMCs or T cells enriched from blood (not recorded which). Every receptor here comes from a man between 35 and 55 years old who had recovered from COVID-19.

About this clone: It is unclear where the CDR3 begins or ends on the DNA, so no DNA is shown, and the CDR3 is as TCRdb lists it. This chain connects TRBV19 to TRBJ2-1; TRBD2 reflects the table's D call only, with no check against the DNA. Germline loops: CDR1 LNHDA, CDR2 SQIVND (reference sequence). The CDR3 numbers 17 amino acids, ends counted. CDR3 sequence reads: CASSTSGGGSSYNEQFF.

The chain uses TRBV13 and TRBJ2-3; 8 positions agree with TRBD1. The length of the CDR3 is 15 residues. V lost 5 bases to trimming and J lost 2 bases; unmatched junction nucleotides: 6. Per the germline V gene, CDR1 is PRHDT and CDR2 is FYEKMQ (reference sequence). The CDR3 nucleotides read TGTGCCAGCAGCGGGCGGACAGGGTCCACAGATACGCAGTATTTT. It is translated as CASSGRTGSTDTQYF.

The chain has TRBV30 and TRBJ2-1; D unresolved. The ends were cut back, 0 bases at V and 0 bases at J, with 21 bases in the middle. CDR1 and CDR2 from the germline V gene are GTSNPN and SVGIG (reference sequence). The CDR3 sequence is 19 residues long. Here the CDR3 DNA reads TGTGCCTGGAGTGTACAGCAGTATTGGGCTTCAAGCTCCTACAATGAGCAGTTCTTC. The encoded protein is CAWSVQQYWASSSYNEQFF. Complete variable domain (other parts from reference TRBV30 and TRBJ2-1): SQTIHQWPATLVQPVGSPLSLECTVEGTSNPNLYWYRQAAGRGLQLLFYSVGIGQISSEVPQNLSASRPQDRQFILSSKKLLLSDSGFYLCAWSVQQYWASSSYNEQFFGPGTRLTVL.

The CDR3 DNA reads as TGTGCCAGCAGCCCCTCCGGGACAGCTTTTAATCAGCCCCAGCATTTT. This codes for CASSPSGTAFNQPQHF. The chain has TRBV7-9 and TRBJ1-5, with 7 nucleotides matching TRBD1. The germline V gene has CDR1 SEHNR and CDR2 FQNEAQ (reference sequence). This CDR3 is built from 16 residues. J lost 4 bases, V lost 5 bases, and 11 bases had no gene match.

This chain connects TRBV7-9 to TRBJ1-1; D is possibly TRBD1 (6 bases). V shed 8 bases and J shed 7 bases, with 14 bases lying between them. This CDR3 region has 12 residues. Germline CDR1 reads SEHNR; CDR2 reads FQNEAQ (reference sequence). The CDR3 nucleotides read TGTGCCAGCGGATCTGGGGGCGTTGAAGCTTTCTTT. It codes for CASGSGGVEAFF.

This clone turned up a few times. The chain has TRBV5-4 and TRBJ1-1; TRBD1 aligns across 8 bases. From germline, CDR1 is SGHNT and CDR2 YYREEE (reference sequence). V was clipped by 3 bases and J by 2 bases; unmatched bases: 3. This CDR3 has 14 residues. The CDR3 protein is CASSSTGENTEAFF. Here the CDR3 DNA reads TGTGCCAGCAGCTCGACAGGGGAAAACACTGAAGCTTTCTTT.

This chain links TRBV30 with TRBJ2-5; tentative D call: TRBD2 (5 bases). V was cut by 3 bases and J by 1 base, with 9 bases left in between. The CDR3 totals 13 residues. Germline assignment: CDR1 GTSNPN and CDR2 SVGIG (reference sequence). In nucleotides, the CDR3 is TGTGCCTGGAGCAGCGGACCCCAAGAGACCCAGTACTTC. Its protein is CAWSSGPQETQYF.

The chain employs TRBV29-1 and TRBJ2-3; perhaps TRBD1 as D (5 bases). The CDR3 is made up of 15 amino acids. Deletions cut 6 bases from V and 2 bases from J, with 18 bases between. Looked up from germline, CDR1 is SQVTM and CDR2 is ANQGSEA. The CDR3 reads CSVTVRADPTDTQYF. The CDR3 DNA sequence: TGCAGCGTCACCGTCAGGGCAGATCCCACAGATACGCAGTATTTT.

This chain links TRBV28 with TRBJ1-6, with 7 nucleotides matching TRBD1. This CDR3 spans 13 amino acids. J was trimmed by 9 bases and V by 8 bases; bases with no gene match: 7. In germline, CDR1 is MDHEN, CDR2 SYDVKM. The CDR3 nucleotides are TGTGCCAGCTACCTGACAGGGTTTTCACCCCTCCACTTT. Encoded protein: CASYLTGFSPLHF.

V gene TRBV11-3 combines with J gene TRBJ1-1; 7 bases map to TRBD1. The CDR3 is 13 residues long. CDR1 is SGHNT, CDR2 YENEEA, per germline. With V trimmed by 3 bases and J by 3 bases, 1 base remained unmatched. As DNA, the CDR3 is TGTGCCAGCAGCTTCACAGGGGACACTGAAGCTTTCTTT. Protein product: CASSFTGDTEAFF.

The J gene is TRBJ2-3, the V gene TRBV19, with 9 bases aligning to TRBD2. Germline CDR1 and CDR2: LNHDA and SQIVND (reference sequence). The CDR3 extends over 17 amino acids. Losses at the gene ends were 1 base for V and 2 bases for J; bases not matched to a gene: 7. CDR3 residues: CASSIVPASGNTDTQYF. The CDR3 bases are TGTGCCAGTAGTATAGTCCCCGCTAGCGGGAACACAGATACGCAGTATTTT.

The chain carries TRBV4-1 and TRBJ2-1; D uncertain. CDR1 MGHRA and CDR2 YSYEKL come from the germline V gene. The V end was cut by 0 bases, the J end by 0 bases, with 12 bases between. CDR3 length: 17 amino acids. This chain's CDR3 is CASSQDHQRSSYNEQFF. Here the CDR3 DNA reads TGCGCCAGCAGCCAAGATCATCAGCGTAGCTCCTACAATGAGCAGTTCTTC.

The chain is built from TRBV13 and TRBJ2-7, with 9 bases identical to TRBD1. After removal of 3 bases from V and 4 bases from J, the junction contained 1 base not matched to a gene. The CDR3 extends over 13 amino acids. Germline V CDR1 and CDR2: PRHDT, FYEKMQ (reference sequence). The CDR3 sequence: CASSLGQGYEQYF. Here the CDR3 DNA reads TGTGCCAGCAGCTTGGGACAGGGTTACGAGCAGTACTTC.

DNA of the CDR3: TGTGCCAGCGCGAGACAGGATCTTCATGGCTACACCTTC. It codes for CASARQDLHGYTF. The chain has TRBV28 and TRBJ1-2; TRBD1 is a possible D gene (6 bases). The V gene lost 8 bases and the J gene lost 6 bases, with 16 bases spanning the gap. The CDR3 has 13 residues. Germline V gene data show CDR1 as MDHEN and CDR2 as SYDVKM.

In the case of this clone: Mismatch with germline at one junction end may stem from a read error. The rearrangement joins TRBV6-5 to TRBJ1-2, with TRBD1 identical over 7 bases. The CDR3 runs to 16 residues. CDR1 MNHEY and CDR2 SVGAGI come from the germline V gene. Here the CDR3 reads CASSYLTGVGAAQPSF. CDR3 DNA sequence: TGTGCCAGCAGTTATTTAACAGGGGTTGGGGCAGCGCAACCATCCTTC.

This rearrangement joins TRBV30 to TRBJ1-2, with 9 positions matching TRBD1. Per germline, CDR1 GTSNPN and CDR2 SVGIG (reference sequence). The CDR3 sequence is 14 residues long. V dropped 4 bases and J dropped 7; count of bases not matched to a gene: 10. CDR3 region: CAWTPGTGLSGYTF. Here the CDR3 DNA reads TGTGCCTGGACTCCTGGGACAGGGCTGAGTGGCTACACCTTC. Full variable domain (missing parts from reference TRBV30 and TRBJ1-2): SQTIHQWPATLVQPVGSPLSLECTVEGTSNPNLYWYRQAAGRGLQLLFYSVGIGQISSEVPQNLSASRPQDRQFILSSKKLLLSDSGFYLCAWTPGTGLSGYTFGSGTRLTVV.

This chain connects TRBV11-2 to TRBJ2-1, with 9 bases matching TRBD1. With 4 bases clipped from V and 9 bases from J, the junction kept 13 bases outside the gene matches. The CDR3 consists of 16 residues. CDR1 is SGHAT, CDR2 FQNNGV, per germline. CDR3 DNA sequence: TGTGCCAGCAGCTCCGGACAGGGGCCCACGCCGGGTGAGCAGTTCTTC. It codes for CASSSGQGPTPGEQFF.

The chain joins TRBV30 to TRBJ2-1; 12 nucleotides agree with TRBD2. Germline CDR1 is GTSNPN and CDR2 is SVGIG (reference sequence). Trimming cost V 3 bases and J 8 bases; bases outside gene matches: 8. This CDR3 region has 15 residues. CDR3 DNA: TGTGCCTGGAGCCGGCTAGCGGGGGGGCCCTATGAGCAGTTCTTC. As protein: CAWSRLAGGPYEQFF. The full variable domain, its missing parts supplied by reference TRBV30 and TRBJ2-1, is SQTIHQWPATLVQPVGSPLSLECTVEGTSNPNLYWYRQAAGRGLQLLFYSVGIGQISSEVPQNLSASRPQDRQFILSSKKLLLSDSGFYLCAWSRLAGGPYEQFFGPGTRLTVL.